Sequencing of this T cell receptor (beta chain) was carried out in a study of beta chain features in type 1 diabetes. Study-level information: Sorted cells examined across all samples numbered 107,917,701.

Via CD45RO/CCR7/CD25/CD127/CD95/CD27, cells of the CD4+ naive, central memory, regulatory and stem cell-like memory subsets were sorted. CDR1 is MNHEY and CDR2 is SMNVEV in the germline V gene (reference sequence). Trimming removed 1 base from V and 9 bases from J; junction bases left unmatched: 11. The CDR3 runs to 17 residues. Expressed TCRB transcripts got sequenced, as all isolated RNA was reverse transcribed. Produced via immunoSEQ multiplex PCR; TCRdb's table is partial and in-frame only. The sample lists roughly 230,000 clones; 9.6% were seen once. A word on this clone: Its antigen is currently unknown.

Whole-study results and caveats: All four CD4+ subsets from Type 1 diabetes patients carried moderately but significantly shorter TCRB CDR3s. Relative to healthy donors, patients appeared to have naive, central memory and Treg TCRB repertoires that were more similar.

The sequence derives from a young woman in good health. The chain couples TRBV27 to TRBJ1-6, with 8 bases lining up with TRBD1. Sequencing was done on a sample of naive CD4+ T cells from blood. In nucleotides, the CDR3 is TGTGCCAGCAGTTTATTCCGAGAGACAGGGGTGAGTTCACCCCTCCACTTT. Its protein product is CASSLFRETGVSSPLHF.